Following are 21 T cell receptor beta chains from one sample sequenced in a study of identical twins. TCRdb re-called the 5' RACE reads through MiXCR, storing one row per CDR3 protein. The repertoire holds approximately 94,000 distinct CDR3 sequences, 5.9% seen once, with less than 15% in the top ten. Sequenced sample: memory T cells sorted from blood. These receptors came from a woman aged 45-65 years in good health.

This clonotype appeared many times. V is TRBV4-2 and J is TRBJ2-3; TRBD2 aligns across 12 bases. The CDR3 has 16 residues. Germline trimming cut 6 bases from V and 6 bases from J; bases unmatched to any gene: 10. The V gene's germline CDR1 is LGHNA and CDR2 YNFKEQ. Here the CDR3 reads CASRPTSGSGSDTQYF. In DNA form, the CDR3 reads TGTGCCAGCAGACCGACTAGCGGGAGTGGGTCGGATACGCAGTATTTT.

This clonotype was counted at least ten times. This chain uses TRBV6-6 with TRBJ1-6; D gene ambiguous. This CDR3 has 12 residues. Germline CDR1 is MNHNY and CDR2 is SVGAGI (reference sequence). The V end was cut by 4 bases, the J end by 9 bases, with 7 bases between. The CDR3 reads CASSLPSSPLHF. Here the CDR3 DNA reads TGTGCCAGCAGTTTACCGAGTTCACCCCTCCACTTT.

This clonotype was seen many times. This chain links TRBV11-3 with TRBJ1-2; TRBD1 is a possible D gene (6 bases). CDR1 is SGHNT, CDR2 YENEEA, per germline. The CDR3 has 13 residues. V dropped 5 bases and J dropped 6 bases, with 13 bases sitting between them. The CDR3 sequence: CASSTGGTNGYTF. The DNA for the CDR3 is TGTGCCAGCAGCACTGGTGGGACAAATGGCTACACCTTC.

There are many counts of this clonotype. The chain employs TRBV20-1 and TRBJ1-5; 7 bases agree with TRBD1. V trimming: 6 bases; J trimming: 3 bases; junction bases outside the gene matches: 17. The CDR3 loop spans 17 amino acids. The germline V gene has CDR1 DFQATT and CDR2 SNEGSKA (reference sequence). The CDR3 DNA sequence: TGCAGTGCCCCGGACAGGTCTTTACCAGCCTCCAATCAGCCCCAGCATTTT. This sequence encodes CSAPDRSLPASNQPQHF.

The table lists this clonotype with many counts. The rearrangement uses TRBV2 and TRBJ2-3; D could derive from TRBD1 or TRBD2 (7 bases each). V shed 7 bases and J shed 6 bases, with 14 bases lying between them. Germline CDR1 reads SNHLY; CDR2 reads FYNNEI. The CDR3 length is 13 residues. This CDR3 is CASMGGGSDTQYF. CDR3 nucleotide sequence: TGTGCCAGCATGGGAGGGGGCTCGGATACGCAGTATTTT.

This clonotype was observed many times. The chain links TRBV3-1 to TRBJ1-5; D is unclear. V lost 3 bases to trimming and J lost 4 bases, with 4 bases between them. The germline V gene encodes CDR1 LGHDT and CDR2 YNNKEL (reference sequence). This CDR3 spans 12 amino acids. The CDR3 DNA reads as TGTGCCAGCAGCCAGGGGAATCAGCCCCAGCATTTT. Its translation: CASSQGNQPQHF.

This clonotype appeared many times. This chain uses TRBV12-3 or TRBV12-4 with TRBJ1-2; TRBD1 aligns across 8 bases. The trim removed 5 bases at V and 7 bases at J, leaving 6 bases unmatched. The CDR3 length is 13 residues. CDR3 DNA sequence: TGTGCCAGCAGTAAAGACAGGGGAATTGGCTACACCTTC. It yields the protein CASSKDRGIGYTF.

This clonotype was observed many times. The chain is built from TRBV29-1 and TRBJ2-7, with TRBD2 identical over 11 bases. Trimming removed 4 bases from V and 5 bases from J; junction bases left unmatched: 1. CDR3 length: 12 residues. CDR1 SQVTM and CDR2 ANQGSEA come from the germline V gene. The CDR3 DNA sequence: TGCAGCGTTGGACTAGCGGGAAACGAGCAGTACTTC. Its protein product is CSVGLAGNEQYF.

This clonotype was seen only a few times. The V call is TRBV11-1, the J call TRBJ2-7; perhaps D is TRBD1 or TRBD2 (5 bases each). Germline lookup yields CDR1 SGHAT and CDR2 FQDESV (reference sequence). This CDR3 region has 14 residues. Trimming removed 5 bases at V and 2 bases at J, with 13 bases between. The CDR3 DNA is TGTGCCAGCAGCCTCGGGGACGGAACCTACGAGCAGTACTTC. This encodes CASSLGDGTYEQYF.

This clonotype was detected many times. The CDR3 DNA is TGTGCCAGCAGCGGCACACTCGTAGACACTGAAGCTTTCTTT. This encodes CASSGTLVDTEAFF. V gene TRBV11-2 combines with J gene TRBJ1-1, with D unresolved. Trimming removed 5 bases from V and 3 bases from J, with 13 bases in between. Germline CDR1 reads SGHAT; CDR2 reads FQNNGV. The CDR3 has 14 residues.

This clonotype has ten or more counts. CDR3 DNA: TGTGCCAGCAGCTTAACGCCGGGACTAGCGGGGGAGACCCAGTACTTC. Translation: CASSLTPGLAGETQYF. The rearrangement links TRBV7-9 to TRBJ2-5, with TRBD2 matching 13 bases. V dropped 2 bases and J dropped 5; count of bases not matched to a gene: 5. This CDR3 is 16 amino acids long. Germline CDR1 and CDR2: SEHNR and FQNEAQ (reference sequence).

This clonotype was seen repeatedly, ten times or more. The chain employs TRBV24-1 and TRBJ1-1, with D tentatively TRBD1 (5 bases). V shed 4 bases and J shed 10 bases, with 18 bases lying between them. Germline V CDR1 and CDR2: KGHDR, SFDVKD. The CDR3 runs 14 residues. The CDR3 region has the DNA TGTGCCACCAGTGACCACGGGACGGAATATGCAGCTTTCTTT. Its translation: CATSDHGTEYAAFF.

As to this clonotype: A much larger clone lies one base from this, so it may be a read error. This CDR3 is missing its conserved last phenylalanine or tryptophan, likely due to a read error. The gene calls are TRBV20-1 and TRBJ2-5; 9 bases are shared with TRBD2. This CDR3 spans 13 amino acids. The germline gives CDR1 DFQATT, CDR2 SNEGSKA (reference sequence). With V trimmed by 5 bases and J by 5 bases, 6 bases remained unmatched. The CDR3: CSALSGSFETQYY. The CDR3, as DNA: TGCAGTGCTCTTAGCGGGAGTTTCGAGACCCAGTACTAC.

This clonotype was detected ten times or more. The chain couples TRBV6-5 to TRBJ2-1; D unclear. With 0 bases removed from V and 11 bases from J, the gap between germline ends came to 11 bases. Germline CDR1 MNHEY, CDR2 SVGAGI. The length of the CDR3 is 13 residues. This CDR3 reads CASSYSSYLQQFF. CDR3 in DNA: TGTGCCAGCAGTTACTCGAGTTACCTTCAGCAGTTCTTC.

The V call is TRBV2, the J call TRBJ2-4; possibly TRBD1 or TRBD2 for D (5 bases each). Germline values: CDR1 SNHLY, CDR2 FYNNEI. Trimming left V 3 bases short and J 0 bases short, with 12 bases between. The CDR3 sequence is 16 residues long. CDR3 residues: CASSEGRVLAKNIQYF. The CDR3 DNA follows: TGTGCCAGCAGTGAGGGGCGGGTCCTAGCCAAAAACATTCAGTACTTC.

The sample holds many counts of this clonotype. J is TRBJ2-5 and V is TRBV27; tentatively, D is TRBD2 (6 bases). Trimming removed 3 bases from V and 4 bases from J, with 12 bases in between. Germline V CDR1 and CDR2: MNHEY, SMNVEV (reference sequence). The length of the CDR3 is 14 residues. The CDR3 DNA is TGTGCCAGCAGTTTGGGGGGACGCAGAGAGACCCAGTACTTC. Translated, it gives CASSLGGRRETQYF.

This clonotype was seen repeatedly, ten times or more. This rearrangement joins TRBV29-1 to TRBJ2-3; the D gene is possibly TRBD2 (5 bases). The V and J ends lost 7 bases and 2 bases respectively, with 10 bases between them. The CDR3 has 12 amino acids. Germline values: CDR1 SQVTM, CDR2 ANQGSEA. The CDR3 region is CSGSRDTDTQYF. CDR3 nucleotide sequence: TGCAGCGGGAGTCGGGACACAGATACGCAGTATTTT.

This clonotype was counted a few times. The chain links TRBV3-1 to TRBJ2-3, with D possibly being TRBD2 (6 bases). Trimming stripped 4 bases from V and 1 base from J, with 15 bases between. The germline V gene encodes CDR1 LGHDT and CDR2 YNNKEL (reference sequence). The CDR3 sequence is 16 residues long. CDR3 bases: TGTGCCAGCAGCCCCCGGGACTTCGGAGGCACAGATACGCAGTATTTT. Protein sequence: CASSPRDFGGTDTQYF.

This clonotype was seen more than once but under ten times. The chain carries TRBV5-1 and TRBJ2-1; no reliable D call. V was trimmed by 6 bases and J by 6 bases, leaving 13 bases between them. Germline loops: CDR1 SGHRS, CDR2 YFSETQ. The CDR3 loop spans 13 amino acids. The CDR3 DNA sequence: TGCGCCAGCACCTTTCCGGGTACCAATGAGCAGTTCTTC. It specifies CASTFPGTNEQFF.

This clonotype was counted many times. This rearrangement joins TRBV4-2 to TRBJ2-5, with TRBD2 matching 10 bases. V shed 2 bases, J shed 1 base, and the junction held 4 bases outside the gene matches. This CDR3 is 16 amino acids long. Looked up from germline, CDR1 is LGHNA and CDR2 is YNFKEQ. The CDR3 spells CASSQPGLASQETQYF. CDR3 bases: TGTGCCAGCAGCCAACCGGGACTAGCGTCCCAAGAGACCCAGTACTTC.

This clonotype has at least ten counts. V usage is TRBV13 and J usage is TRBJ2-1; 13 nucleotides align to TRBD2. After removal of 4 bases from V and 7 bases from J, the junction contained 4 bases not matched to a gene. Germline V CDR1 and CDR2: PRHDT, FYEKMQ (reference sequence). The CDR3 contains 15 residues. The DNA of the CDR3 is TGTGCCAGCAGCTCCAGACTAGCGGGAGGTAATGAGCAGTTCTTC. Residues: CASSSRLAGGNEQFF.